This T cell receptor beta chain was identified during a study of metastatic and nonmetastatic thyroid tumors. TCRdb re-analyzed the PCR reads through MiXCR. The data hold 20,000 or so clones, with 35% to 40% observed a single time. Not a single patient had been given any form of treatment at any point before undergoing thyroid surgery. Trimming stripped 3 bases from V and 4 bases from J, with 9 bases between. Per germline, CDR1 SQVTM and CDR2 ANQGSEA. The CDR3 length is 13 residues. The chain recombines TRBV29-1 with TRBJ2-2, with D possibly called TRBD1 or TRBD2 (6 bases each). The specimen was tumor tissue. This sequence originates from a female donor with papillary thyroid cancer or a benign thyroid nodule (not recorded which). Some clones in this sample may be carry-over from other donors' samples. The CDR3 reads CSVDWGATGELFF. The CDR3 nucleotides are TGCAGCGTTGACTGGGGGGCCACCGGGGAGCTGTTTTTT.